This T cell receptor (beta chain) comes out of a study of blood T cells in healthy people across ages. The CDR3 is made up of 13 amino acids. The germline V gene has CDR1 SGHTA and CDR2 FQGNSA. V was shortened by 4 bases and J by 8 bases, with 12 bases between the two germline ends. Together with a sample-barcoded 5' primer, a J-beta primer mix was included in a second PCR lasting about 6 to 11 cycles. TCRdb re-called the 5' RACE reads with MiXCR, one entry per CDR3 protein. The data show roughly 730,000 distinct CDR3 sequences, with about 56% seen just once and roughly 26% held by the top ten. Sequencing was carried out using blood. This sequence originates from a middle-aged man in good health. The V gene is TRBV7-2, the J gene TRBJ2-4; D unclear. This chain's CDR3 is CASSSQIRDIQYF. CDR3 coding DNA: TGTGCCAGCAGCTCACAAATAAGGGACATTCAGTACTTC.